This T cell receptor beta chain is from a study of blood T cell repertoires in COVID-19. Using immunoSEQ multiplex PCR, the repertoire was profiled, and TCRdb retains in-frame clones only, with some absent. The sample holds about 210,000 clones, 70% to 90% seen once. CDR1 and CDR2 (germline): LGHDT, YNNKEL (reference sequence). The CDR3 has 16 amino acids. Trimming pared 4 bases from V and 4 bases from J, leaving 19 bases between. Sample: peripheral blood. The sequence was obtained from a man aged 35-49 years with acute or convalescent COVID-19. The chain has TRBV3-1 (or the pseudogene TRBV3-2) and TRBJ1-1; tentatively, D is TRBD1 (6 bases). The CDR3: CASSPRTDVEGTEAFF. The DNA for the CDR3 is TGTGCCAGCAGCCCCCGGACAGATGTTGAGGGCACTGAAGCTTTCTTT.